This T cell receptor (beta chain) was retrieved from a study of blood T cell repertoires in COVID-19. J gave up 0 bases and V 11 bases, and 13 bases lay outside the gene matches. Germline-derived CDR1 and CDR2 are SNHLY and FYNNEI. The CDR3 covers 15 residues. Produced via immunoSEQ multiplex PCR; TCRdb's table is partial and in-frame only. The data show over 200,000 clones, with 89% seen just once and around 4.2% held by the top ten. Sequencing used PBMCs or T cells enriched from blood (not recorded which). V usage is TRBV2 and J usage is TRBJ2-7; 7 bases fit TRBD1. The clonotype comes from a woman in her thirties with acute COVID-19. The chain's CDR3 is CAPVSLDRSSYEQYF. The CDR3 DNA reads TGTGCCCCAGTTAGTTTGGACAGGAGCTCCTACGAGCAGTACTTC.